The 29 T cell receptor beta chains reported below all come from one sample, sequenced in a study of blood T cell repertoires in COVID-19. TCRdb keeps only in-frame clones here, not all; method: immunoSEQ multiplex PCR. The sample has about 220,000 clones, 80% seen once. Sequenced input: peripheral blood. The origin of the receptors is a woman aged 65 to 85 with acute or convalescent COVID-19.

Concerning this clone itself: Other nucleotide sequences from this sample produce the same CDR3. This rearrangement joins TRBV2 to TRBJ2-6; D remains unclear. The CDR3 sequence is 14 residues long. V was cut by 2 bases and J by 0 bases, with 2 bases left in between. Germline V gives CDR1 SNHLY, CDR2 FYNNEI. As DNA, the CDR3 is TGTGCCAGCAGTGAACGCTCTGGGGCCAACGTCCTGACTTTC. It is translated as CASSERSGANVLTF.

The rearrangement uses TRBV15 and TRBJ2-6; 12 bases match TRBD1. The CDR3 totals 19 residues. From germline, CDR1 is LNHNV and CDR2 YYDKDF (reference sequence). Trimming removed 0 bases from V and 3 bases from J; junction bases left unmatched: 6. Here the CDR3 reads CATSRDTGTGGGGANVLTF. In DNA, the CDR3 is TGTGCCACCAGCAGAGATACGGGGACAGGGGGCGGTGGGGCCAACGTCCTGACTTTC.

The V and J genes are TRBV6-1 and TRBJ2-7; 7 bases are shared with TRBD1. CDR1 is MNHNS, CDR2 SASEGT, per germline. J lost 0 bases, V lost 2 bases, and 4 bases had no gene match. This CDR3 is 15 amino acids long. Here the CDR3 reads CASSEPGQSSYEQYF. The CDR3 DNA reads TGTGCCAGCAGTGAACCGGGACAGAGCTCCTACGAGCAGTACTTC.

This clone has only one observation. The chain combines TRBV5-6 with TRBJ2-5; 7 nucleotides match TRBD1. V lost 2 bases to trimming and J lost 4 bases; unmatched junction nucleotides: 5. Per germline, CDR1 SGHDT and CDR2 YYEEEE. This CDR3 is 14 amino acids long. This CDR3 reads CASSLGGRGETQYF. The CDR3 DNA sequence: TGTGCCAGCAGCTTAGGGGGCAGAGGAGAGACCCAGTACTTC.

The DNA of the CDR3 is TGTGCCAGCAGCTTAGACCCGGGGAGGCTCGACAATGAGCAGTTCTTC. Protein sequence: CASSLDPGRLDNEQFF. The rearrangement links TRBV7-7 to TRBJ2-1; a weak D match, TRBD2 (6 bases). This CDR3 is built from 16 residues. Trimming pared 1 base from V and 5 bases from J, leaving 15 bases between. Germline CDR1 and CDR2: SSHAT and FNYEAQ (reference sequence).

The J gene is TRBJ2-1, the V gene TRBV20-1; 8 bases agree with TRBD2. Germline assignment: CDR1 DFQATT and CDR2 SNEGSKA (reference sequence). The CDR3 is made up of 15 amino acids. Trimming cost V 3 bases and J 4 bases; bases outside gene matches: 8. In DNA, the CDR3 is TGCAGTGCTAGTCGGAGCGGGGGTATTTACAATGAGCAGTTCTTC. Its protein is CSASRSGGIYNEQFF.

This clone has just a few counts. The rearrangement uses TRBV5-1 and TRBJ1-5; D is uncertain. Trimming took off 0 bases at V and 1 base at J, with 8 bases between the two ends. The CDR3 runs 15 residues. Germline V gene lookup returns CDR1 SGHRS and CDR2 YFSETQ. This CDR3 is CASSLGTVSNQPQHF. CDR3 coding DNA: TGCGCCAGCAGCTTGGGAACAGTCAGCAATCAGCCCCAGCATTTT. The full variable domain, with the rest looked up from reference TRBV5-1 and TRBJ1-5, is KAGVTQTPRYLIKTRGQQVTLSCSPISGHRSVSWYQQTPGQGLQFLFEYFSETQRNKGNFPGRFSGRQFSNSRSEMNVSTLELGDSALYLCASSLGTVSNQPQHFGDGTRLSIL.

The gene calls are TRBV30 and TRBJ2-3, with no clear D. The CDR3 totals 12 residues. Germline V lookup: CDR1 GTSNPN, CDR2 SVGIG (reference sequence). V lost 8 bases and J 0 bases, leaving 9 bases between the germline ends. The CDR3 DNA is TGTGCCGGAGTGACTAGCACAGATACGCAGTATTTT. This translates into CAGVTSTDTQYF. The full variable domain, its missing parts supplied by reference TRBV30 and TRBJ2-3, is SQTIHQWPATLVQPVGSPLSLECTVEGTSNPNLYWYRQAAGRGLQLLFYSVGIGQISSEVPQNLSASRPQDRQFILSSKKLLLSDSGFYLCAGVTSTDTQYFGPGTRLTVL.

The chain uses TRBV9 and TRBJ1-3; a weak D match, TRBD1 (6 bases). CDR3 length: 16 amino acids. Germline V CDR1 and CDR2: SGDLS, YYNGEE. Trimming took 0 bases from V and 1 from J, leaving 11 bases between them. The CDR3 is CASSVAGQISGNTIYF. Here the CDR3 DNA reads TGTGCCAGCAGCGTAGCGGGACAAATATCTGGAAACACCATATATTTT.

The rearrangement links TRBV29-1 to TRBJ2-1, with 9 nucleotides matching TRBD2. The CDR3 length is 12 residues. In germline, CDR1 is SQVTM, CDR2 ANQGSEA. The V gene end was trimmed by 5 bases and the J gene end by 10 bases; junction bases not matched to a gene: 6. The CDR3 coding sequence is TGCAGCGTTTTATCGGCGGGGGGGGAGCAGTTCTTC. This gives the protein CSVLSAGGEQFF.

Worth noting for this clone: The same CDR3 also results from other DNA sequences found in this sample. This chain joins TRBV6-5 and TRBJ1-1; D gene uncertain. CDR1 and CDR2 (germline): MNHEY, SVGAGI. The CDR3 runs to 12 residues. V lost 5 bases and J 1 base, leaving 5 bases between the germline ends. CDR3 nucleotide sequence: TGTGCCAGCAGTACACGGAACACTGAAGCTTTCTTT. This gives the protein CASSTRNTEAFF.

The chain carries TRBV19 and TRBJ2-2, with a tentative D call TRBD1 (6 bases). The germline V gene encodes CDR1 LNHDA and CDR2 SQIVND (reference sequence). The CDR3 contains 14 residues. Trimming left V 9 bases short and J 0 bases short, with 11 bases between. CDR3 sequence: CASRTDSNTGELFF. CDR3 bases: TGTGCCAGCAGGACAGACTCGAACACCGGGGAGCTGTTTTTT.

V is TRBV2 and J is TRBJ1-2; the match to TRBD1 covers 7 bases. The CDR3 contains 15 residues. In germline, CDR1 is SNHLY, CDR2 FYNNEI. Trimming at V came to 7 bases and at J to 4 bases, leaving 12 bases not matched to a gene. CDR3 DNA: TGTGCCAGCACCTTCCCTCGGGACAGAGGCTATGGCTACACCTTC. It codes for CASTFPRDRGYGYTF.

The rearrangement links TRBV4-1 to TRBJ2-7, with TRBD2 as a possible D gene (6 bases). CDR3 length equals 18 residues. Germline-derived CDR1 and CDR2 are MGHRA and YSYEKL. Between the trimmed V and J ends, which lost 1 base and 6 bases, there was a span of 25 bases. CDR3 amino acids: CASSQAPSHGRSLFEQYF. In DNA, the CDR3 is TGCGCCAGCAGCCAAGCCCCCTCACATGGGAGGTCTCTGTTCGAGCAGTACTTC.

This chain joins TRBV4-3 and TRBJ2-5, with TRBD1 identical over 8 bases. There are 16 residues in the CDR3. The germline CDR1 and CDR2 sequences are LGHNA and YSLEER. Trimming cost V 1 base and J 5 bases; bases outside gene matches: 9. CDR3: CASSQGTQGAGETQYF. The CDR3 region has the DNA TGCGCCAGCAGCCAAGGAACCCAGGGGGCGGGGGAGACCCAGTACTTC.

The chain recombines TRBV5-6 with TRBJ1-2; no reliable D call. There are 16 residues in the CDR3. Trimming took 0 bases from V and 0 from J, leaving 12 bases between them. Per the germline V gene, CDR1 is SGHDT and CDR2 is YYEEEE. CDR3 residues: CASSLAMTQANYGYTF. Written as DNA, the CDR3 is TGTGCCAGCAGCTTGGCCATGACACAAGCTAACTATGGCTACACCTTC.

This clone appeared many times. The V call is TRBV7-3, the J call TRBJ2-3, with D perhaps matching TRBD1 (5 bases). Trimming removed 8 bases at V and 3 bases at J, with 15 bases between. This CDR3 contains 14 residues. Germline assignment: CDR1 SGHTA and CDR2 FQGTGA. Written as DNA, the CDR3 is TGTGCCAGCCTTTTCCAGGGCGAGACAGATACGCAGTATTTT. It encodes CASLFQGETDTQYF. The full variable domain, in which reference TRBV7-3 and TRBJ2-3 provide the parts outside the CDR3, is GAGVSQTPSNKVTEKGKYVELRCDPISGHTALYWYRQSLGQGPEFLIYFQGTGAADDSGLPNDRFFAVRPEGSVSTLKIQRTERGDSAVYLCASLFQGETDTQYFGPGTRLTVL.

In DNA form, the CDR3 reads TGTGCCTGGAGTGGTGGGCGATTAACCTCCAATGAGCAGTTCTTC. Protein: CAWSGGRLTSNEQFF. The chain couples TRBV30 to TRBJ2-1; no clear D. Trimming cost V 1 base and J 6 bases, with 16 bases left between them. The CDR3 extends over 15 amino acids. Germline CDR1 GTSNPN, CDR2 SVGIG (reference sequence).

The chain carries TRBV2 and TRBJ1-5; 9 nucleotides match TRBD1. V shed 5 bases, J shed 6 bases, and the junction held 5 bases outside the gene matches. The CDR3 loop spans 14 amino acids. Germline lookup yields CDR1 SNHLY and CDR2 FYNNEI. The CDR3 reads CASSPAGQGQPQHF. The CDR3 bases are TGTGCCAGCAGTCCAGCGGGACAGGGTCAGCCCCAGCATTTT.

The chain recombines TRBV24-1 with TRBJ2-3; D gene uncertain. CDR1 is KGHDR and CDR2 is SFDVKD in the germline V gene. The CDR3 contains 13 residues. Deletions cut 7 bases from V and 2 bases from J, with 9 bases between. In DNA form, the CDR3 reads TGTGCCACCAGACAGTCGTACACAGATACGCAGTATTTT. Translated: CATRQSYTDTQYF.

This clone was detected only a few times. This rearrangement joins TRBV5-6 to TRBJ2-7; 8 bases are shared with TRBD1. With 5 bases clipped from V and 3 bases from J, the junction kept 13 bases outside the gene matches. The germline V gene has CDR1 SGHDT and CDR2 YYEEEE. This CDR3 contains 16 residues. The CDR3 nucleotides are TGTGCCAGCAGTCGAGGGGCCGGGACAGGAGTCTACGAGCAGTACTTC. It translates to CASSRGAGTGVYEQYF.

The chain couples TRBV5-1 to TRBJ1-2, with D maybe TRBD1 (5 bases). CDR1 SGHRS and CDR2 YFSETQ come from the germline V gene. V lost 7 bases and J 2 bases, leaving 12 bases between the germline ends. The CDR3 covers 13 residues. This CDR3 is CASGPDSNYGYTF. The CDR3 bases are TGCGCCAGCGGACCCGACAGCAACTATGGCTACACCTTC. The full variable domain, rest sourced from reference TRBV5-1 and TRBJ1-2, is KAGVTQTPRYLIKTRGQQVTLSCSPISGHRSVSWYQQTPGQGLQFLFEYFSETQRNKGNFPGRFSGRQFSNSRSEMNVSTLELGDSALYLCASGPDSNYGYTFGSGTRLTVV.

Turning to this clone: The same CDR3 can be traced to other DNA sequences in this sample. CDR3 residues: CSASGTAGNTIYF. The CDR3 nucleotides are TGCAGTGCTAGTGGAACGGCTGGAAACACCATATATTTT. The rearrangement uses TRBV20-1 and TRBJ1-3; no firm D call. This CDR3 has 13 residues. V lost 3 bases and J 2 bases, leaving 8 bases between the germline ends. CDR1 and CDR2 from the germline V gene are DFQATT and SNEGSKA (reference sequence).

This clone has a single count. The chain recombines TRBV7-2 with TRBJ2-5; D is uncertain. Deletions cut 8 bases from V and 1 base from J, with 5 bases between. Germline values: CDR1 SGHTA, CDR2 FQGNSA. This CDR3 has 11 residues. The CDR3 loop is CASQAQETQYF. The DNA for the CDR3 is TGTGCCAGCCAGGCCCAAGAGACCCAGTACTTC.

This chain uses TRBV30 with TRBJ2-7; 7 bases agree with TRBD2. Per the germline V gene, CDR1 is GTSNPN and CDR2 is SVGIG (reference sequence). The ends lost 0 bases at V and 5 bases at J; junction bases unmatched: 10. The CDR3 totals 15 residues. The chain's CDR3 is CAWSVTGVLANEQYF. As DNA, the CDR3 is TGTGCCTGGAGTGTAACCGGGGTACTAGCGAACGAGCAGTACTTC. The full variable domain, rest sourced from reference TRBV30 and TRBJ2-7, is SQTIHQWPATLVQPVGSPLSLECTVEGTSNPNLYWYRQAAGRGLQLLFYSVGIGQISSEVPQNLSASRPQDRQFILSSKKLLLSDSGFYLCAWSVTGVLANEQYFGPGTRLTVT.

V usage is TRBV11-2 and J usage is TRBJ1-2; TRBD1 is a possible D gene (6 bases). The germline V gene has CDR1 SGHAT and CDR2 FQNNGV. The CDR3 covers 17 residues. V lost 1 base and J lost 1, with 16 bases in between. CDR3 residues: CASSLVGLTGINYGYTF. DNA for the CDR3: TGTGCCAGCAGCTTAGTAGGGCTCACAGGGATTAACTATGGCTACACCTTC. Drawing the rest from reference TRBV11-2 and TRBJ1-2, the complete variable domain is EAGVAQSPRYKIIEKRQSVAFWCNPISGHATLYWYQQILGQGPKLLIQFQNNGVVDDSQLPKDRFSAERLKGVDSTLKIQPAKLEDSAVYLCASSLVGLTGINYGYTFGSGTRLTVV.

The V and J genes are TRBV7-2 and TRBJ2-4; 7 bases match TRBD2. V was clipped by 3 bases and J by 4 bases; unmatched bases: 6. CDR3 length: 15 residues. Germline CDR1 SGHTA, CDR2 FQGNSA. This CDR3 reads CASSLGGVGKNIQYF. Written as DNA, the CDR3 is TGTGCCAGCAGCTTGGGAGGGGTTGGGAAAAACATTCAGTACTTC.

The chain links TRBV3-1 (or the pseudogene TRBV3-2) to TRBJ1-6, with TRBD1 as a possible D gene (5 bases). Deletions cut 6 bases from V and 7 bases from J, with 16 bases between. Per germline, CDR1 LGHDT and CDR2 YNNKEL (reference sequence). This CDR3 has 15 amino acids. The CDR3 loop reads CASSPQEGHNSPLHF. The CDR3 nucleotides read TGTGCCAGCAGTCCACAGGAGGGGCACAATTCACCCCTCCACTTT.

The V gene is TRBV24-1, the J gene TRBJ2-3; 8 bases line up with TRBD2. After removal of 0 bases from V and 4 bases from J, the junction contained 5 bases not matched to a gene. Looked up from germline, CDR1 is KGHDR and CDR2 is SFDVKD. The CDR3 totals 16 residues. This CDR3 is CATSDLGRGESDTQYF. CDR3 nucleotide sequence: TGTGCCACCAGTGATTTGGGGCGGGGGGAATCAGATACGCAGTATTTT.